The clone carrying this TCR beta chain has more than one count but fewer than ten. Its antigen remains unknown. The data were obtained in a study of T-cell reconstitution after alpha-beta-depleted transplantation in children. Study results and caveats: Several hundred expanded graft clones reportedly supplied alpha-beta T cells about two months after transplant. Certain patients had high TCRbeta diversity at day 60, and it came from recipient T cells and thymic progenitors that survived. One year after transplant, T-cell counts and diversity came mostly from newly produced T cells.

A library of TCRbeta sequences, prepared with unique molecular identifiers, was generated. TCRdb used MiXCR to reprocess the PCR reads, holding one entry per CDR3 protein. The profile shows 250,000 to 400,000 distinct CDR3 sequences, around 25% of them singletons. Trimming took 0 bases from V and 10 from J; bases not matched to a gene: 5. The CDR3 runs to 13 residues. CDR1 LNHNV and CDR2 YYDKDF come from the germline V gene (reference sequence). This chain connects TRBV15 to TRBJ1-1; TRBD1 agrees at 7 bases. This specimen was PBMCs, mostly from graft donor cells, taken 180 days after TCRalphabeta/CD19-depleted stem cell transplant. The receptor comes from a male patient under 18 who had a stem cell transplant for acute lymphoblastic leukemia, so the T cells may come from the graft donor. The CDR3 nucleotides are TGTGCCACCAGCAGAGATGGGACAGCGGCAGCTTTCTTT. This encodes CATSRDGTAAAFF.